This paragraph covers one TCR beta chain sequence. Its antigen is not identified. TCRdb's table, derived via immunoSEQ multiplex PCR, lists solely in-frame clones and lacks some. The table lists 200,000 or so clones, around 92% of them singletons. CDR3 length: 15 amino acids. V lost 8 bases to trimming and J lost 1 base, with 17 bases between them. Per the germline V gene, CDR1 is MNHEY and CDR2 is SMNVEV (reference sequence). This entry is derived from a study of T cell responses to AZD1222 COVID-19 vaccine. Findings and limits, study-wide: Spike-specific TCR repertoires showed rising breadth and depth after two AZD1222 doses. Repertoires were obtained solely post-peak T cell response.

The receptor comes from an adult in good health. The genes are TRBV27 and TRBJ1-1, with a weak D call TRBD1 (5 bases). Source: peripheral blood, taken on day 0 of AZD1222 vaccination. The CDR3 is CASGSLSGGNTEAFF. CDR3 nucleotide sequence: TGTGCCAGCGGCTCCTTATCTGGGGGGAACACTGAAGCTTTCTTT.